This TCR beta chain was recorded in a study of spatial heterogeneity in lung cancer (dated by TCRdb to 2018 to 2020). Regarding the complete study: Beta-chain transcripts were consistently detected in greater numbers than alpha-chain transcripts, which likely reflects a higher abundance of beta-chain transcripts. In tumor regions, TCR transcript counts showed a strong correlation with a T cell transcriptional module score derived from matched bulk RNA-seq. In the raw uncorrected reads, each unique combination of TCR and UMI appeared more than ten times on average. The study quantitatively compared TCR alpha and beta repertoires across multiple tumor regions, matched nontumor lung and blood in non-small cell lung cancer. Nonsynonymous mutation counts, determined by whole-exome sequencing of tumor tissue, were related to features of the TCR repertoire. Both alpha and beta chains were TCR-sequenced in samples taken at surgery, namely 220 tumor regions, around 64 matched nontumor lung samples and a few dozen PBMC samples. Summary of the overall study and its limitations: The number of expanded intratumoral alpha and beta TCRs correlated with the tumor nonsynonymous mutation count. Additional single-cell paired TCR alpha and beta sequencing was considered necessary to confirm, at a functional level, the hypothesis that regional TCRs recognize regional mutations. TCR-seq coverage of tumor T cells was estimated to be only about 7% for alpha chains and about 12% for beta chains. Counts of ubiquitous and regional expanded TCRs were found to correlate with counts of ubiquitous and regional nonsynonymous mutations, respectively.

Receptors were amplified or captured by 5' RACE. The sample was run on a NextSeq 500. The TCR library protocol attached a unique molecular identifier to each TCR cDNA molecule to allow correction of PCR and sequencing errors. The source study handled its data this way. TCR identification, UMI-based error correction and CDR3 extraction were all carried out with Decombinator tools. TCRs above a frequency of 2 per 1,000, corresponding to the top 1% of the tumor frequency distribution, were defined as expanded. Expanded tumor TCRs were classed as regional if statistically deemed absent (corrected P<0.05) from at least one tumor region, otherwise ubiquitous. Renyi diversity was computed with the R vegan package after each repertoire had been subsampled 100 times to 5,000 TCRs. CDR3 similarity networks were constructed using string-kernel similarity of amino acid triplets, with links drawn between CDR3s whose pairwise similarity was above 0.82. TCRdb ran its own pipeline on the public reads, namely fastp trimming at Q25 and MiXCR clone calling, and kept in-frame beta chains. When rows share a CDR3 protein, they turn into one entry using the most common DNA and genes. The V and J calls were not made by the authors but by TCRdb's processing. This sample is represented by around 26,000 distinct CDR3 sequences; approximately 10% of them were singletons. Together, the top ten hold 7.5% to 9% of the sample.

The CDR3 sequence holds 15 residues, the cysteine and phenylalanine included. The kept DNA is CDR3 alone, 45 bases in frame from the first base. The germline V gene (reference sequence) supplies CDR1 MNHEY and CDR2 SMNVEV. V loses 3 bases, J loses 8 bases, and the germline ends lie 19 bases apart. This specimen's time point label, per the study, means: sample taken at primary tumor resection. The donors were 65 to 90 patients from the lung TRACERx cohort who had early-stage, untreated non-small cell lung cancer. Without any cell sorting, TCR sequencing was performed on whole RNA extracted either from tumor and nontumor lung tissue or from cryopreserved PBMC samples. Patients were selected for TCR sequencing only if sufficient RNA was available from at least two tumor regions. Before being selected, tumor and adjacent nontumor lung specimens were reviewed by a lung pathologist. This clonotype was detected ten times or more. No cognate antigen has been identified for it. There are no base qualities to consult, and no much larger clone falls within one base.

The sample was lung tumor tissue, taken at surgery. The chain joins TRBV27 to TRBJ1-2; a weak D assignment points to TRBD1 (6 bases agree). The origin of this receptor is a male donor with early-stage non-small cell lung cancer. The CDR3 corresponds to CASSFGGRAVEGYTF. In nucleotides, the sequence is TGTGCCAGCAGTTTTGGGGGCAGGGCGGTGGAGGGCTACACCTTC.